The present entry profiles one T cell receptor (beta chain) with its context. Data came from immunoSEQ multiplex PCR; TCRdb stores just in-frame clones and leaves some out. The sample yields hundreds of thousands of clones, approximately 86% seen once. This entry is derived from a study of blood T cell repertoires in COVID-19. This CDR3 spans 11 amino acids. CDR1 and CDR2 from the germline V gene are SQVTM and ANQGSEA. V was shortened by 7 bases and J by 1 base, with 7 bases between the two germline ends. The chain carries TRBV29-1 and TRBJ2-5, with D possibly being TRBD1 (6 bases). What was sequenced was PBMCs or T cells enriched from blood (not recorded which). This clonotype originated in a woman in her thirties or forties with acute COVID-19. The CDR3 sequence is CSGDIQETQYF. The DNA of the CDR3 is TGCAGCGGGGACATCCAAGAGACCCAGTACTTC.